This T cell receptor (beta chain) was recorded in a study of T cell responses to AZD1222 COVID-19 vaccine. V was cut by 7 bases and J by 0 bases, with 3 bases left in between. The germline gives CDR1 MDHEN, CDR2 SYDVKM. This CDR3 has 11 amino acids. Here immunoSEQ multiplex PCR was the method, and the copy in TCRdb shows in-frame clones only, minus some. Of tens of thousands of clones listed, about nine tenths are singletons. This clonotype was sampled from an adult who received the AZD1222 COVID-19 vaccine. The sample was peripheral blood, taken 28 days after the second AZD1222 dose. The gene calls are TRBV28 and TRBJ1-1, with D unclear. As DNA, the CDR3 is TGTGCCAGCATTATGAACACTGAAGCTTTCTTT. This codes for CASIMNTEAFF.